This TCR beta chain emerged from a study of technical replicates of blood from a few donors. The method was immunoSEQ multiplex PCR; TCRdb's version includes in-frame clones alone and lacks a portion of them. The sample holds tens of thousands of clones, 95% to 98% seen once. The CDR3 covers 12 residues. In germline, CDR1 is PRHDT, CDR2 FYEKMQ (reference sequence). V shed 6 bases, J shed 6 bases, and the junction held 3 bases outside the gene matches. This clonotype was sampled from a human donor in good health. The chain employs TRBV13 and TRBJ1-2, with 8 bases that match TRBD1. Sequencing used T cells isolated from PBMCs. CDR3 DNA: TGTGCCAGCAGTCAGGGGGCGGATGGCTACACCTTC. It yields the protein CASSQGADGYTF.